These 15 T cell receptor beta chains share one sample of origin, sequenced in a study of blood T cell repertoires in COVID-19 (dated by TCRdb to 2019 to 2021). Library creation used the immunoSEQ multiplex PCR assay. Sourced from immuneACCESS, this table was stored by TCRdb with only in-frame sequences that have V and J called. A share of the clones is absent; for the studies checked, an unresolved V gene accounts for under half, and the remainder has no known explanation. The sample profile shows fewer than 400,000 clones; more than 85% of them were found once. About 4% of the sample is in the top ten clones. Sequences were obtained from PBMCs or T cells enriched from blood (not recorded which). These TCRs come from a woman aged 25 to 39 who had been exposed to COVID-19.

The chain couples TRBV5-6 to TRBJ1-1, with D possibly being TRBD1 (5 bases). V shed 0 bases and J shed 6 bases, with 9 bases lying between them. CDR3 size: 13 residues. Germline CDR1 is SGHDT and CDR2 is YYEEEE. The CDR3 region is CASSLVGAAEAFF. The CDR3 coding sequence is TGTGCCAGCAGCTTGGTAGGGGCTGCTGAAGCTTTCTTT.

V usage is TRBV5-4 and J usage is TRBJ2-5; TRBD1 agrees at 8 bases. Germline loops: CDR1 SGHNT, CDR2 YYREEE (reference sequence). V shed 0 bases and J 7 bases; nucleotides not matched to a gene: 11. There are 16 residues in the CDR3. The CDR3 nucleotides read TGTGCCAGCAGCTTGGTCCCAACAGGGGGTGAGGCGACCCAGTACTTC. This gives the protein CASSLVPTGGEATQYF.

The rearrangement joins TRBV11-3 to TRBJ1-1; unclear D gene. This CDR3 is 13 amino acids long. Trimming pared 3 bases from V and 2 bases from J, leaving 7 bases between. Germline V gene data show CDR1 as SGHNT and CDR2 as YENEEA. CDR3 loop: CASSFSVNTEAFF. The DNA for the CDR3 is TGTGCCAGCAGCTTTTCCGTTAACACTGAAGCTTTCTTT. Together with reference TRBV11-3 and TRBJ1-1, the CDR3 gives the full variable domain: EAGVVQSPRYKIIEKKQPVAFWCNPISGHNTLYWYLQNLGQGPELLIRYENEEAVDDSQLPKDRFSAERLKGVDSTLKIQPAELGDSAVYLCASSFSVNTEAFFGQGTRLTVV.

V usage is TRBV7-2 and J usage is TRBJ1-1, with D possibly TRBD1 on 6 matching bases. V was shortened by 5 bases and J by 3 bases, with 13 bases between the two germline ends. CDR1 is SGHTA and CDR2 is FQGNSA in the germline V gene. The CDR3 loop spans 14 amino acids. The CDR3 protein is CASSQLQGDTEAFF. The CDR3 DNA reads TGTGCCAGCAGCCAACTACAGGGTGACACTGAAGCTTTCTTT.

The chain combines TRBV10-3 with TRBJ1-1; 7 nucleotides agree with TRBD1. Germline assignment: CDR1 ENHRY and CDR2 SYGVKD. Losses at the gene ends were 4 bases for V and 6 bases for J; bases not matched to a gene: 11. The CDR3 is 15 amino acids. As DNA, the CDR3 is TGTGCCATCAGTGGAGTAGGGGGCATATGGGCTGAAGCTTTCTTT. It translates to CAISGVGGIWAEAFF.

The chain combines TRBV29-1 with TRBJ2-3, with TRBD1 matching over 8 bases. The CDR3 is 16 residues long. V lost 5 bases to trimming and J lost 2 bases; unmatched junction nucleotides: 12. Germline lookup yields CDR1 SQVTM and CDR2 ANQGSEA. The DNA of the CDR3 is TGCAGCGTTACCAACGGACAGGGTCTGGTCACAGATACGCAGTATTTT. Its protein product is CSVTNGQGLVTDTQYF.

The V and J genes are TRBV7-2 and TRBJ2-3; 7 bases line up with TRBD1. The CDR3 is 14 residues long. V lost 6 bases to trimming and J lost 5 bases; unmatched junction nucleotides: 8. The germline CDR1 and CDR2 sequences are SGHTA and FQGNSA. CDR3 nucleotide sequence: TGTGCCAGCAGTCGAGGACAGGTTGGAGATACGCAGTATTTT. Translating it yields CASSRGQVGDTQYF.

The J gene is TRBJ1-3, the V gene TRBV11-2; the match to TRBD1 covers 8 bases. The V gene's germline CDR1 is SGHAT and CDR2 FQNNGV. This CDR3 has 18 amino acids. V was clipped by 1 base and J by 0 bases; unmatched bases: 8. CDR3 bases: TGTGCCAGCAGCTTAGGGGGGACAGGTCAACGCTCTGGAAACACCATATATTTT. It codes for CASSLGGTGQRSGNTIYF.

The gene calls are TRBV6-5 and TRBJ2-5; tentatively, D is TRBD2 (6 bases). V was clipped by 11 bases and J by 4 bases, with 8 bases between them. The CDR3 loop spans 10 amino acids. CDR1 and CDR2 (germline): MNHEY, SVGAGI. For the CDR3, the DNA is TGTGCCTTGGGAGGAGAGACCCAGTACTTC. Encoded protein: CALGGETQYF.

The chain has TRBV3-1 (or the pseudogene TRBV3-2) and TRBJ2-7; D is unresolved. The CDR3 has 13 residues. Germline CDR1 LGHDT, CDR2 YNNKEL (reference sequence). Trimming cost V 1 base and J 7 bases, with 11 bases left between them. In DNA, the CDR3 is TGTGCCAGCAGCCAAGGCTTCACTGGTGAGCAGTACTTC. Amino acids: CASSQGFTGEQYF.

V gene TRBV7-9 combines with J gene TRBJ1-5; TRBD1 aligns across 10 bases. CDR1 and CDR2 from the germline V gene are SEHNR and FQNEAQ (reference sequence). The CDR3 consists of 16 residues. The ends lost 6 bases at V and 11 bases at J; junction bases unmatched: 16. Here the CDR3 reads CASSPTDRGLVWTQHF. As DNA, the CDR3 is TGTGCCAGCAGTCCCACCGACAGGGGGCTGGTTTGGACCCAGCATTTT.

The rearrangement joins TRBV12-3 or TRBV12-4 to TRBJ2-1; a possible D gene is TRBD1 (5 bases). With 11 bases removed from V and 6 bases from J, the gap between germline ends came to 11 bases. This CDR3 contains 11 residues. The CDR3 spells CAVQAGNEQFF. The CDR3 nucleotides read TGTGCCGTACAGGCAGGCAATGAGCAGTTCTTC.

The chain couples TRBV5-1 to TRBJ2-7, with TRBD2 as a possible D gene (5 bases). V lost 4 bases to trimming and J lost 0 bases, with 14 bases between them. The CDR3 has 15 amino acids. Germline CDR1 is SGHRS and CDR2 is YFSETQ. The CDR3, as DNA: TGCGCCAGCAGCCTAGAGTCGGGGAACTCCTACGAGCAGTACTTC. Translation: CASSLESGNSYEQYF.

This clone appeared a few times. The V call is TRBV3-1 (or the pseudogene TRBV3-2), the J call TRBJ1-1; D unresolved. V lost 7 bases, J lost 6 bases, and 12 bases lay in between. In germline, CDR1 is LGHDT, CDR2 YNNKEL (reference sequence). The length of the CDR3 is 12 residues. CDR3: CASKASGPEAFF. In DNA form, the CDR3 reads TGTGCCAGCAAGGCCAGCGGGCCTGAAGCTTTCTTT.

The chain has TRBV3-1 (or the pseudogene TRBV3-2) and TRBJ1-1, with TRBD1 matching 8 bases. V shed 4 bases and J 0 bases; nucleotides not matched to a gene: 1. The CDR3 is 14 amino acids. In germline, CDR1 is LGHDT, CDR2 YNNKEL (reference sequence). The CDR3 sequence: CASSRTGMNTEAFF. In nucleotides, the CDR3 is TGTGCCAGCAGCCGGACAGGGATGAACACTGAAGCTTTCTTT.